This T cell receptor beta chain emerged from a study of cytomegalovirus exposure and HLA in healthy donors. Overall study results and limits: There were some public TCRs occurring in many donors, but most TCR sequences were rare. The TCR clusters that emerged in the first cohort tended, a later analysis found, to co-occur in the 110 or so validation repertoires.

TCRdb keeps only in-frame clones here, not all; method: immunoSEQ multiplex PCR. The sample carries 95,000 to 120,000 clones, roughly 84% recorded once. Points on this clone: The antigen remains unidentified.

Donors came from a validation cohort of some 130 subjects, distinct from the first 666-subject cohort. This CDR3 has 12 amino acids. Trimming shortened V by 4 bases and J by 0 bases, and 6 bases separated the two germline ends. Looked up from germline, CDR1 is GTSNPN and CDR2 is SVGIG (reference sequence). The receptor was isolated from a woman between 18 and 29 years old in good health and CMV-seronegative. The chain is built from TRBV30 and TRBJ1-1; D unresolved. Sequencing input: PBMCs. CDR3 amino acids: CAWNYVNTEAFF. The CDR3 DNA reads TGTGCCTGGAATTATGTGAACACTGAAGCTTTCTTT.